This T cell receptor (beta chain) appears in the sequencing data of a study of blood T cell repertoires in COVID-19. Turning to the study itself: COVID-19 samples from acute and convalescent phases originated in the United States, Italy and Spain. T cells, B-cell-depleted T cells, or PBMCs provided the cDNA or gDNA that served as material.

The CDR3 length is 14 residues. V shed 8 bases, J shed 4 bases, and the junction held 9 bases outside the gene matches. The germline V gene encodes CDR1 MGHDK and CDR2 SYGVNS. In the original processing: Amplification from reference gene primers served as the basis for estimated nucleated cell counts. Some clones are missing from TCRdb's copy, which holds only in-frame ones; the method was immunoSEQ multiplex PCR. That table supplies the V and J calls and clone size; D and trimming were determined from the DNA. Seen here are about 53,000 clones, 90% to 95% observed once, and the top ten hold approximately 3%.

This sequence joins TRBV25-1 and TRBJ2-3, with 7 bases identical to TRBD2. This clonotype was sampled from a human donor in a cohort sampled during active COVID-19. The specimen was peripheral blood. CDR3 DNA sequence: TGTGCCAGCGGGGGGGTGACAGTCTCAGATACGCAGTATTTT. Protein sequence: CASGGVTVSDTQYF.